This paragraph covers one TCR beta chain sequence. Clones were sequenced by immunoSEQ multiplex PCR, and TCRdb holds only the in-frame ones, with some missing. The sample lists a few hundred thousand clones; roughly 84% were seen once. The sample originates from a study of blood T cell repertoires in COVID-19. Sequencing used PBMCs or T cells enriched from blood (not recorded which). This sequence originates from a man aged 25-40 years in a cohort exposed to, infected with or recovered from COVID-19 (not recorded which).

This CDR3 is CASSPEGGGGTDTQYF. As DNA, the CDR3 is TGTGCCAGCAGTCCGGAGGGCGGAGGGGGCACAGATACGCAGTATTTT. The chain uses TRBV9 and TRBJ2-3; TRBD2 might be the D (6 bases). CDR1 and CDR2 (germline): SGDLS, YYNGEE. The CDR3 runs 16 residues. Trimming stripped 5 bases from V and 1 base from J, with 17 bases between. Combining the CDR3 with reference TRBV9 and TRBJ2-3 gives the whole variable domain DSGVTQTPKHLITATGQRVTLRCSPRSGDLSVYWYQQSLDQGLQFLIQYYNGEERAKGNILERFSAQQFPDLHSELNLSSLELGDSALYFCASSPEGGGGTDTQYFGPGTRLTVL.